This T cell receptor (beta chain) was identified during a study of T cells in Graves' hyperthyroidism and ophthalmopathy. Broader study findings: Most expanded thyroid clonotypes above 0.001 recurred in blood.

The table lists this clonotype with a few counts. Its antigen is undetermined. Regions amplified from RNA transcripts were the TCR beta CDR3 regions. RT-PCR in the first round (using the HTBI primer set) targeted the TCR CDR3. TCRdb redid the calling of the multiplex PCR reads with MiXCR, one entry per CDR3 protein. The table records some 690,000 distinct CDR3 sequences, roughly a sixth of them present only once. Input material: blood. This TCR was sampled from a man aged 50 to 59 with Graves' hyperthyroidism.

Written as DNA, the CDR3 is TGTGCCAGCAGCTTAGTTGGAGGCGGGGAGCTGTTTTTT. Translation gives CASSLVGGGELFF. The rearrangement links TRBV7-8 to TRBJ2-2; D might be TRBD2 (5 bases). Germline CDR1 reads SGHVS; CDR2 reads FQNEAQ. The V end lost 1 base, the J end lost 7 bases, and 7 bases lay between the germline ends. This CDR3 spans 13 amino acids.